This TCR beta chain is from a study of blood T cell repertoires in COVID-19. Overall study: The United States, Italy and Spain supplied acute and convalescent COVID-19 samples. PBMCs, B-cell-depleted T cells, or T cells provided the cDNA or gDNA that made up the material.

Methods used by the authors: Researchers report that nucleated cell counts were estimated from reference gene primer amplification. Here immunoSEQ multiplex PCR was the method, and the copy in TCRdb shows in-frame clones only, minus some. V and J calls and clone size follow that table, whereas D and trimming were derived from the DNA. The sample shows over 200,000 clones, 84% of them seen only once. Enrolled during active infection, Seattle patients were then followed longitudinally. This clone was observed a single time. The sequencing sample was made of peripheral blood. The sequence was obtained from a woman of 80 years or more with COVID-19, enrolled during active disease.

Here the CDR3 DNA reads TGCGCCAGCAGCCTTTCAGGGGGCCCGAATTCACCCCTCCACTTT. Translated: CASSLSGGPNSPLHF. The rearrangement joins TRBV5-1 to TRBJ1-6, with 8 bases identical to TRBD1. The junction had 7 bases not matched to a gene; V was cut back by 4 bases and J by 7 bases. The CDR3 covers 15 residues. Per germline, CDR1 SGHRS and CDR2 YFSETQ.